This T cell receptor beta chain emerged from a study of T cells expressing NK-cell markers. TCRdb re-called the 5' RACE reads and gives one entry per CDR3 protein, without DNA. The sample shows 160,000 or so distinct CDR3 sequences, and 15% to 20% sits with its ten largest clones. The germline V gene encodes CDR1 MNHNS and CDR2 SASEGT. CDR3 length equals 14 residues. The sequencing sample was made of blood T cells: a sorted CD56 or NKG2C T cell subset, CD4+ or CD8+ T cells, or bulk PBMC T cells (not recorded which). J is TRBJ2-3 and V is TRBV6-1; TCRdb gives TRBD1 as the D gene, but with no DNA this cannot be confirmed. This clonotype originated in a woman between 18 and 70 years old in good health. The CDR3 here is CAIQGTGYTDTQYF.